The text below deals with one T cell receptor (beta chain). The data originate from a study of control samples from healthy donors and cancer patients. Assay: immunoSEQ multiplex PCR; the TCRdb copy retains only in-frame clones and omits some. The sample shows roughly 130,000 clones, roughly 90% of them seen only once. Germline values: CDR1 SGHRS, CDR2 YFSETQ. Deletions cut 4 bases from V and 6 bases from J, with 17 bases between. The CDR3 covers 15 residues. This chain connects TRBV5-1 to TRBJ2-1; possible D gene TRBD2, 6 bases. This clonotype was sampled from a man younger than 35 in good health. Sequencing was done on a sample of blood. The CDR3 sequence is CASSLWDGSSNEQFF. The CDR3 DNA follows: TGCGCCAGCAGCCTCTGGGACGGGAGCTCCAATGAGCAGTTCTTC.